The T cell receptor (beta chain) described here comes from a study of OX40 agonist ivuxolimab in advanced cancers. Produced via immunoSEQ multiplex PCR; TCRdb's table is partial and in-frame only. The sample has approximately 79,000 clones; 94% are singletons. The sequences come from CD4+ or CD8+ T cells sorted from blood, collected in a trial of the OX40 agonist ivuxolimab. This receptor was taken from an adult with an advanced solid tumor such as melanoma, head and neck, liver or kidney cancer.

The CDR3 reads CASSWTDTYEQYF. The CDR3 DNA sequence: TGTGCCAGCAGCTGGACAGACACCTACGAGCAGTACTTC. This chain links TRBV5-5 with TRBJ2-7; D perhaps matches TRBD1 (6 bases). In germline, CDR1 is SGHKS, CDR2 YYEKEE (reference sequence). The V end was cut by 3 bases, the J end by 2 bases, with 9 bases between. The CDR3 spans 13 residues.